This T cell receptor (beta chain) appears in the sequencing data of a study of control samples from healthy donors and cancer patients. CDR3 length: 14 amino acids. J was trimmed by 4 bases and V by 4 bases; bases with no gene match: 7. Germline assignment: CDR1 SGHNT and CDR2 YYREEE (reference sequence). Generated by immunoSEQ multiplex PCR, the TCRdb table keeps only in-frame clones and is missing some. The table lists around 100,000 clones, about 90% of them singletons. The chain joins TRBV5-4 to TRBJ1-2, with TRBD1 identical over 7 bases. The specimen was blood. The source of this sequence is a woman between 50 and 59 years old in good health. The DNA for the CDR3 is TGTGCCAGCAGCATAGACAGGGCGGGCTATGGCTACACCTTC. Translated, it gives CASSIDRAGYGYTF. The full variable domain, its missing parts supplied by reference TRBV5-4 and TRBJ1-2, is ETGVTQSPTHLIKTRGQQVTLRCSSQSGHNTVSWYQQALGQGPQFIFQYYREEENGRGNFPPRFSGLQFPNYSSELNVNALELDDSALYLCASSIDRAGYGYTFGSGTRLTVV.